A selection of T cell receptor beta chains follows, all from one sample in a study of early T cells in non-severe SARS-CoV-2 infection. TCRdb re-called the 5' RACE reads with MiXCR, one entry per CDR3 protein. The sample holds about 80,000 distinct CDR3 sequences, around 5% seen once. The sequenced sample was whole blood, obtained at baseline. Source of these receptors: an adult who was a healthcare worker with PCR-confirmed SARS-CoV-2 infection or an uninfected control (not recorded which). Both conserved end residues are part of each CDR3. A D gene is named only where the DNA matches it firmly. Clone size appears in some rows only: once, few, many, or a class for an expanded clone.

J gene | D gene | clone size | V gene | CDR3 protein | CDR3 DNA
TRBJ2-5 | . | . | TRBV4-1 | CASSKNYRAQRETQYF | TGCGCCAGCAGCAAAAACTACAGGGCCCAGAGAGAGACCCAGTACTTC
TRBJ2-1 | TRBD2 | many | TRBV7-6 | CASSYSSGSGNEQFF | TGTGCCAGCAGCTATTCTAGCGGGAGTGGGAATGAGCAGTTCTTC
TRBJ2-1 | . | few | TRBV7-6 | CASSLESGSYNEQFF | TGTGCCAGCAGCTTAGAATCGGGGTCCTACAATGAGCAGTTCTTC
TRBJ2-1 | . | . | TRBV2 | CATTGDRPDYNEQFF | TGTGCCACCACCGGGGACCGACCCGACTACAATGAGCAGTTCTTC
TRBJ2-7 | TRBD2 | many | TRBV29-1 | CSVASSGSTLEQYF | TGCAGCGTTGCGTCGAGCGGGAGTACGCTCGAGCAGTACTTC
TRBJ2-7 | . | few | TRBV6-1 | CASVGNGYEQYF | TGTGCCAGCGTTGGGAATGGCTACGAGCAGTACTTC
TRBJ2-1 | . | few | TRBV4-2 | CASSPLKGSGKTSSTTSYNEQFF | TGTGCCAGCAGCCCACTTAAGGGGAGCGGAAAGACTTCTTCTACAACCAGCTACAATGAGCAGTTCTTC
TRBJ2-3 | . | many | TRBV7-6 | CASSYRTPRQDGTSTDTQYF | TGTGCCAGCAGCTACCGCACTCCACGCCAAGACGGTACTAGCACAGATACGCAGTATTTT
TRBJ2-3 | . | many | TRBV28 | CASSLGPSPTQYF | TGTGCCAGCAGTTTAGGTCCTAGTCCTACGCAGTATTTT
TRBJ2-7 | . | many | TRBV28 | CASSSLYSAIYEQYF | TGTGCCAGCAGTTCGCTATATTCCGCGATCTACGAGCAGTACTTC
TRBJ1-1 | TRBD1 | many | TRBV11-3 | CASSLDRDRAEAFF | TGTGCCAGCAGCTTAGATCGGGACAGGGCTGAAGCTTTCTTT
TRBJ1-1 | TRBD1 | many | TRBV30 | CAWNVYHRGNTEAFF | TGTGCCTGGAACGTCTACCACAGGGGGAACACTGAAGCTTTCTTT
TRBJ1-1 | . | few | TRBV4-1 | CASSQVVSVLNTEAFF | TGCGCCAGCAGCCAAGTAGTCTCGGTGCTGAACACTGAAGCTTTCTTT
TRBJ2-2 | . | few | TRBV28 | CASRGNSGELFF | TGTGCCAGCAGAGGGAACTCCGGGGAGCTGTTTTTT
TRBJ2-5 | . | many | TRBV19 | CASSSGPPRPAQYF | TGTGCCAGTAGTAGCGGGCCTCCACGACCGGCCCAGTACTTC
TRBJ1-2 | . | many | TRBV29-1 | CSVAEGLNYGYTF | TGCAGCGTTGCAGAAGGGCTAAACTATGGCTACACCTTC
TRBJ1-1 | . | many | TRBV12-5 | CASGSLAGGLGDTEAFF | TGTGCTAGTGGTTCCCTAGCCGGGGGCCTCGGGGACACTGAAGCTTTCTTT
TRBJ1-4 | . | few | TRBV18 | CASSARPANNEKLFF | TGTGCCAGCTCGGCGCGTCCCGCGAATAATGAAAAACTGTTTTTT
TRBJ1-2 | TRBD1 | . | TRBV11-2 | CASSPLPGTGTPGGYGYTF | TGTGCCAGCAGCCCCCTCCCGGGGACAGGCACCCCTGGGGGCTATGGCTACACCTTC
TRBJ1-3 | . | many | TRBV25-1 | CASRTGTENTIYF | TGTGCCAGCAGGACAGGCACTGAAAACACCATATATTTT
TRBJ2-7 | TRBD2 | many | TRBV6-1 | CASIDPGLAVYEQYF | TGTGCCAGCATCGATCCGGGACTAGCGGTTTACGAGCAGTACTTC
TRBJ2-3 | TRBD2 | many | TRBV7-6 | CASSLGRTGLARGSTDTQYF | TGTGCCAGCAGCTTAGGCCGTACGGGACTAGCGAGAGGGAGCACAGATACGCAGTATTTT
TRBJ1-3 | . | . | TRBV20-1 | CSARDGDSENTIYF | TGCAGTGCTAGAGACGGGGACTCTGAAAACACCATATATTTT
TRBJ2-7 | . | many | TRBV20-1 | CSARDPAAGSYEQYF | TGCAGTGCTAGAGATCCCGCGGCCGGCTCCTACGAGCAGTACTTC
TRBJ2-1 | . | many | TRBV6-2/TRBV6-3 | CASSKLSGFEHNEQFF | TGTGCCAGCAGTAAGCTTTCGGGATTCGAACACAATGAGCAGTTCTTC
TRBJ1-4 | . | . | TRBV5-1 | CASSPEGSWEGKLFF | TGCGCCAGCAGCCCGGAGGGCAGTTGGGAGGGAAAACTGTTTTTT
TRBJ2-3 | . | many | TRBV7-9 | CASSPPGTPRQTQYF | TGTGCCAGCAGCCCGCCCGGGACTCCCCGACAAACGCAGTATTTT
TRBJ2-3 | TRBD2 | many | TRBV9 | CASSVEASGEGSDTQYF | TGTGCCAGCAGCGTAGAGGCTAGCGGGGAGGGATCTGATACGCAGTATTTT
TRBJ1-2 | . | many | TRBV7-9 | CASSLDGAADYGYTF | TGTGCCAGCAGCTTAGATGGGGCGGCAGACTATGGCTACACCTTC
TRBJ1-1 | TRBD1 | many | TRBV10-3 | CAIRLDRDTEAFF | TGTGCCATCAGACTCGACAGGGACACTGAAGCTTTCTTT
TRBJ2-3 | TRBD1 | . | TRBV20-1 | CSARYPEGASVYSTDTQYF | TGCAGTGCTAGATACCCCGAGGGGGCCTCCGTCTATAGCACAGATACGCAGTATTTT
TRBJ2-5 | TRBD2 | many | TRBV29-1 | CSVPPREGRETQYF | TGCAGCGTTCCTCCCCGGGAGGGCCGTGAGACCCAGTACTTC
TRBJ2-7 | . | many | TRBV27 | CASSGKSYEQYF | TGTGCCAGCAGTGGAAAGTCCTACGAGCAGTACTTC
TRBJ1-5 | . | many | TRBV7-8 | CASTSDPYSNQPQHF | TGTGCCAGCACGTCTGATCCCTATAGCAATCAGCCCCAGCATTTT
TRBJ2-7 | . | . | TRBV19 | CASSGQVSSYEQYF | TGTGCCAGTAGTGGCCAGGTCTCCTCCTACGAGCAGTACTTC
TRBJ1-1 | . | many | TRBV30 | CAWNRHTEAFF | TGTGCCTGGAATCGTCACACTGAAGCTTTCTTT
TRBJ2-7 | TRBD2 | few | TRBV7-3 | CASSSSGSYEQYF | TGTGCCAGCAGCTCCAGCGGGAGCTACGAGCAGTACTTC